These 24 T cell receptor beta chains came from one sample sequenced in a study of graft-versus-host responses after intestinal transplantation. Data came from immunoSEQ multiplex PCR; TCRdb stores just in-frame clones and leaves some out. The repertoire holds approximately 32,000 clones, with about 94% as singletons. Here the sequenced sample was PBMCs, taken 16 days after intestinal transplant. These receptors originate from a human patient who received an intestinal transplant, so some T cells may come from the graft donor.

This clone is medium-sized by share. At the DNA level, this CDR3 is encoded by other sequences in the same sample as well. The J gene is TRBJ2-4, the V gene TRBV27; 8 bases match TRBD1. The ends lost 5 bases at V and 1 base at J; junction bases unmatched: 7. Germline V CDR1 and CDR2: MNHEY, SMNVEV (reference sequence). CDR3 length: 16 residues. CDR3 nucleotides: TGTGCCAGCAGTGTCCAGGGGGCGGGGGCCAAAAACATTCAGTACTTC. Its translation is CASSVQGAGAKNIQYF.

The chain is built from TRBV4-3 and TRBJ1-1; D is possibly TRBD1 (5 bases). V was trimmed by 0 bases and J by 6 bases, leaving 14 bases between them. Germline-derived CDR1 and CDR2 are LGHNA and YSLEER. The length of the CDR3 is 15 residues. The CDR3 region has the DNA TGCGCCAGCAGCCAAGATTTGAGGGGTGTCGCTGAAGCTTTCTTT. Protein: CASSQDLRGVAEAFF.

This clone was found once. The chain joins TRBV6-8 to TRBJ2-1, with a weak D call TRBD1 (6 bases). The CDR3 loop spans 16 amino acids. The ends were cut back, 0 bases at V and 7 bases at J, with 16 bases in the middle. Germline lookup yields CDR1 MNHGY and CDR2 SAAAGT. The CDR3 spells CASSYSWQGLENEQFF. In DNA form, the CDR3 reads TGTGCCAGCAGTTACTCATGGCAGGGGTTGGAAAATGAGCAGTTCTTC.

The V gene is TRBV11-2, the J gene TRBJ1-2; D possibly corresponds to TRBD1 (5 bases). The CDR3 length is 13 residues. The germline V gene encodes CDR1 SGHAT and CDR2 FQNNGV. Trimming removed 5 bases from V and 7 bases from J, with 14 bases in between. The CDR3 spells CASSPGLRVGYTF. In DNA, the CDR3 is TGTGCCAGCAGCCCAGGGTTAAGGGTTGGCTACACCTTC.

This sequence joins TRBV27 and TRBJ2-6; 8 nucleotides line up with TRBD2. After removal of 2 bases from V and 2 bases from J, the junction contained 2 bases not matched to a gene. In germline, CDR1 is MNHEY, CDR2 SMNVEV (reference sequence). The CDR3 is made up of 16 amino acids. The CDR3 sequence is CASSLRGGAGANVLTF. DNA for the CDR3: TGTGCCAGCAGTTTACGGGGGGGGGCTGGGGCCAACGTCCTGACTTTC.

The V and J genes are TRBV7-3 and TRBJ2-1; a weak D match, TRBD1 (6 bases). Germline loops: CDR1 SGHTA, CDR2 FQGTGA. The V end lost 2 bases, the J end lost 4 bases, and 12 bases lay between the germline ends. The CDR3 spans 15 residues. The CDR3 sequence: CASSLLQGIYNEQFF. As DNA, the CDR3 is TGTGCCAGCAGCTTACTTCAGGGGATTTACAATGAGCAGTTCTTC. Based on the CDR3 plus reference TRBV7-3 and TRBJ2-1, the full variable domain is GAGVSQTPSNKVTEKGKYVELRCDPISGHTALYWYRQSLGQGPEFLIYFQGTGAADDSGLPNDRFFAVRPEGSVSTLKIQRTERGDSAVYLCASSLLQGIYNEQFFGPGTRLTVL.

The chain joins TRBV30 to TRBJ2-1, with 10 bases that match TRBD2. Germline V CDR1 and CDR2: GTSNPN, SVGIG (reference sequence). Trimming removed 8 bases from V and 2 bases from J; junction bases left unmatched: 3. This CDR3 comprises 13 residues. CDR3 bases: TGTGCCCGGCTAGCGGGGGCCTACAATGAGCAGTTCTTC. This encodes CARLAGAYNEQFF.

CDR3 region: CASSYSGTVSYEQYF. CDR3 DNA sequence: TGTGCCAGCTCATACAGCGGGACAGTCTCCTACGAGCAGTACTTC. The chain links TRBV18 to TRBJ2-7; D may be TRBD1 or TRBD2 (7 bases each). The germline V gene encodes CDR1 KGHSH and CDR2 LQKENI. V lost 5 bases, J lost 0 bases, and 14 bases lay in between. The CDR3 sequence is 15 residues long.

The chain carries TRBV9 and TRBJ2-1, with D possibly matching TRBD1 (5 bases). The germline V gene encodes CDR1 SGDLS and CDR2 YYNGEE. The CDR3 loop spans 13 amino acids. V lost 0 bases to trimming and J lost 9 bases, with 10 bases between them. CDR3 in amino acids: CASSVGDRTEQFF. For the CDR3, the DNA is TGTGCCAGCAGCGTAGGTGACAGAACTGAGCAGTTCTTC.

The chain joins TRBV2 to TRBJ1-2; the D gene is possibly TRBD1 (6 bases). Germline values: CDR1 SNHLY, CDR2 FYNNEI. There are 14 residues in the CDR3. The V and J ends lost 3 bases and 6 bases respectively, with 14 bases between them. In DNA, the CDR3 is TGTGCCAGCAGTGAGGTTCGGGGGGCAAATGGCTACACCTTC. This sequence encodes CASSEVRGANGYTF.

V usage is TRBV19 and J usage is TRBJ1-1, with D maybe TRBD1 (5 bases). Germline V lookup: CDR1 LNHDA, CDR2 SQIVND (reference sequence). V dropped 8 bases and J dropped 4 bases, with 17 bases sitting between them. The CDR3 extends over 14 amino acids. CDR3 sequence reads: CASDFGARGTEAFF. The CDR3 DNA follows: TGTGCCAGTGACTTCGGGGCGAGAGGCACTGAAGCTTTCTTT.

DNA for the CDR3: TGTGCCTGGAGTGTACTGGGCAGGACGGGCACCATATATTTT. Protein: CAWSVLGRTGTIYF. The V call is TRBV30, the J call TRBJ1-3, with no clear D. The germline gives CDR1 GTSNPN, CDR2 SVGIG (reference sequence). The CDR3 spans 14 residues. V gave up 0 bases and J gave up 9 bases, with 15 bases separating them.

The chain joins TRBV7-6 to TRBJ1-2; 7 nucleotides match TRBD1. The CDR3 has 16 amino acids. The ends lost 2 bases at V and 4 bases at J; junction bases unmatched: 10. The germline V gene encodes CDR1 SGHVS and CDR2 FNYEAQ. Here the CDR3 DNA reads TGTGCCAGCAGCTTATATATTCAGGGGGAAACCTATGGCTACACCTTC. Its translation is CASSLYIQGETYGYTF.

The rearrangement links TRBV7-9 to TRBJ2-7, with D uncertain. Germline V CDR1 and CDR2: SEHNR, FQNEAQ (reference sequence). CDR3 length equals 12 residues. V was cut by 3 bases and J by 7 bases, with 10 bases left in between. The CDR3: CASSFSPREQYF. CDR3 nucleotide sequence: TGTGCCAGCAGCTTTTCGCCTCGGGAGCAGTACTTC.

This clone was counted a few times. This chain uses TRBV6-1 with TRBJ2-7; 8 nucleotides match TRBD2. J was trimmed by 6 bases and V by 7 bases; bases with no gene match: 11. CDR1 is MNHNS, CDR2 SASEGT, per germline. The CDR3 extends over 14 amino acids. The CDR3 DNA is TGTGCCAGCACCAACCGGGAGGGGGGGGGCGAGCAGTACTTC. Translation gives CASTNREGGGEQYF.

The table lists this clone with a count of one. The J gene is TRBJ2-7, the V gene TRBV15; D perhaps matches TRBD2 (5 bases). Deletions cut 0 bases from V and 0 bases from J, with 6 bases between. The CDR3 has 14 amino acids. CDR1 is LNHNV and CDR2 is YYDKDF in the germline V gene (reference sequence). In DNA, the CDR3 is TGTGCCACCAGCAGAGATGGGAGCTCCTACGAGCAGTACTTC. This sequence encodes CATSRDGSSYEQYF.

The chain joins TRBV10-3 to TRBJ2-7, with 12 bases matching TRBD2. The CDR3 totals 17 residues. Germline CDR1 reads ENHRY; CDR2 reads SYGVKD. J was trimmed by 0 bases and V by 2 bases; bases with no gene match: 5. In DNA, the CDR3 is TGTGCCATCAGTGAGCCTCGACTAGCGGGGGTCTCCTACGAGCAGTACTTC. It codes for CAISEPRLAGVSYEQYF.

DNA for the CDR3: TGTGCCAGCAGTCCAGTGGAGGACGAGCAGTACTTC. Translated, it gives CASSPVEDEQYF. This sequence joins TRBV28 and TRBJ2-7; tentatively, D is TRBD2 (5 bases). V was cut by 5 bases and J by 5 bases, with 10 bases left in between. This CDR3 is 12 amino acids long. The germline V gene encodes CDR1 MDHEN and CDR2 SYDVKM.

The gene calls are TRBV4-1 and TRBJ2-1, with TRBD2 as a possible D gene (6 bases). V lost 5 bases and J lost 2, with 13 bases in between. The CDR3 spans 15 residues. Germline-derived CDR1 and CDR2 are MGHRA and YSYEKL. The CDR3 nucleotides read TGCGCCAGCAGCGGCCGCGGGATTACCTACAATGAGCAGTTCTTC. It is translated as CASSGRGITYNEQFF.

CDR3 DNA: TGCGCCAGCTGTCTCGCAGCCCCCAACACTGAAGCTTTCTTT. This encodes CASCLAAPNTEAFF. The chain uses TRBV23-1 and TRBJ1-1; D remains unclear. TRBV23-1 is noted as an ORF with a role that remains uncertain. Trimming cost V 8 bases and J 2 bases, with 15 bases left between them. The CDR3 spans 14 residues.

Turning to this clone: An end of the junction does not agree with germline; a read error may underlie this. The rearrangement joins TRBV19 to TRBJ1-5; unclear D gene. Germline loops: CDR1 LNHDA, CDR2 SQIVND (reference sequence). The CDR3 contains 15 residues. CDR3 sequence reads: CASNIVWGSNQPQHF. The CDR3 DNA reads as TGTGCCAGTAATATAGTCTGGGGTTCAAATCAGCCCCAGCATTTT.

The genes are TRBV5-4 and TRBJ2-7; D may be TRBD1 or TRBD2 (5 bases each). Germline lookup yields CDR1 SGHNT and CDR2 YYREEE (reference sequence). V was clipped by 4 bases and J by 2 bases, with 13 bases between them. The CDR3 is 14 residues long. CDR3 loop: CASSVAGTAYEQYF. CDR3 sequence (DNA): TGTGCCAGCAGCGTCGCCGGGACCGCCTACGAGCAGTACTTC.

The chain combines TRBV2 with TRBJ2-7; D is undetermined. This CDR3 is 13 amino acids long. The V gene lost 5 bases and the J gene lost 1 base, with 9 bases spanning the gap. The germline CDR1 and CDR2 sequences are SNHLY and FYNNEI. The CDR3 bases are TGTGCCAGCAGTTCGACTGCTTCCTACGAGCAGTACTTC. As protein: CASSSTASYEQYF.

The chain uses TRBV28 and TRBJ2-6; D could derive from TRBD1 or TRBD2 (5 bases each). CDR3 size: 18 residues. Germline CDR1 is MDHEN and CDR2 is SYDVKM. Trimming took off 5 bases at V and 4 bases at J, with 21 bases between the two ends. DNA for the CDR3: TGTGCCAGCAGTACGAGGGACCTAGGGGTACGCGGGGCCAACGTCCTGACTTTC. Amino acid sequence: CASSTRDLGVRGANVLTF. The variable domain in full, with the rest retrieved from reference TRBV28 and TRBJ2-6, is DVKVTQSSRYLVKRTGEKVFLECVQDMDHENMFWYRQDPGLGLRLIYFSYDVKMKEKGDIPEGYSVSREKKERFSLILESASTNQTSMYLCASSTRDLGVRGANVLTFGAGSRLTVL.